This record concerns one T cell receptor (beta chain) sequence. The Seattle patients joined while their infection was active and were tracked longitudinally afterward. Some clones are missing from TCRdb's copy, which holds only in-frame ones; the method was immunoSEQ multiplex PCR. The sample consists of around 250,000 clones, about 90% of them appearing once. The source of the sample is a study of blood T cell repertoires in COVID-19. Sequencing was carried out using peripheral blood. This clonotype was sampled from an older woman with COVID-19, enrolled during active disease.

DNA for the CDR3: TGTGCCAGCAGTGACAGGCAGGGGGCGAGCGAGCAGTACTTC. Translation: CASSDRQGASEQYF. This chain connects TRBV6-1 to TRBJ2-7; 8 positions agree with TRBD1. Germline V CDR1 and CDR2: MNHNS, SASEGT. Trimming at V came to 3 bases and at J to 6 bases, leaving 7 bases not matched to a gene. This CDR3 region has 14 residues.